This record concerns one T cell receptor (beta chain) sequence. Its antigen is unidentified. V dropped 3 bases and J dropped 5; count of bases not matched to a gene: 15. The germline V gene encodes CDR1 SGDLS and CDR2 YYNGEE. The CDR3 totals 18 residues. This record comes from a study of T cells in narcolepsy. General study points: Blood of same and different patients, but not healthy controls, reportedly held recurring autoreactive clonotypes. Same-patient CSF and blood CD4+ T cell clonotypes included HCRT-specific and TRIB2-specific autoreactive ones.

The assay was immunoSEQ multiplex PCR, and TCRdb's table has in-frame clones only and misses some. The table lists about 25,000 clones, about 86% of them singletons. The receptor's source is a human donor with narcolepsy. The V and J genes are TRBV9 and TRBJ2-3; 10 positions match TRBD2. Sequenced sample: CD45RA- memory CD4+ T cells from PBMCs. CDR3 in amino acids: CASSAGEASGSRRDTQYF. The CDR3 nucleotides are TGTGCCAGCAGCGCCGGGGAGGCTAGCGGGAGTCGGCGAGATACGCAGTATTTT.